Each of the 17 T cell receptor beta chains below was sequenced from the same sample in a study of blood T cell repertoires in COVID-19. Only in-frame clones appear in the TCRdb table, and some are missing; sequencing was by immunoSEQ multiplex PCR. The table lists 70,000 to 80,000 clones, about 89% of them singletons. Material for sequencing was peripheral blood. The receptors here all came from a woman in her sixties or seventies with acute or convalescent COVID-19.

This sequence joins TRBV5-1 and TRBJ2-5; the match to TRBD2 covers 7 bases. Germline CDR1 is SGHRS and CDR2 is YFSETQ. The CDR3 is 15 residues long. Trimming at V came to 4 bases and at J to 2 bases, leaving 8 bases not matched to a gene. CDR3 DNA sequence: TGCGCCAGCAGCGGTCCAGCGGGGTGGCAAGAGACCCAGTACTTC. Amino acid sequence: CASSGPAGWQETQYF.

V and J are TRBV10-3 and TRBJ2-7; D possibly corresponds to TRBD1 (5 bases). Trimming took 2 bases from V and 7 from J, leaving 15 bases between them. The germline gives CDR1 ENHRY, CDR2 SYGVKD. The CDR3 runs to 14 residues. CDR3 residues: CAISEVLRVGEQYF. In DNA, the CDR3 is TGTGCCATCAGTGAGGTCCTCAGGGTAGGTGAGCAGTACTTC.

V and J are TRBV28 and TRBJ1-2; tentatively, D is TRBD1 (6 bases). Germline V gene lookup returns CDR1 MDHEN and CDR2 SYDVKM. The ends were cut back, 3 bases at V and 7 bases at J, with 24 bases in the middle. The CDR3 has 17 residues. The CDR3 DNA follows: TGTGCCAGCAGTTTCTCCCGCCTAAGGGGACAAGAAGGTGGCTACACCTTC. Residues: CASSFSRLRGQEGGYTF.

The chain couples TRBV6-5 to TRBJ1-2; unclear D gene. Germline V lookup: CDR1 MNHEY, CDR2 SVGAGI. Between the trimmed V and J ends, which lost 7 bases and 7 bases, there was a span of 19 bases. This CDR3 is 14 amino acids long. The CDR3: CASKTTPAPGGYTF. CDR3 nucleotide sequence: TGTGCCAGCAAAACCACACCGGCGCCGGGTGGCTACACCTTC.

V is TRBV30 and J is TRBJ1-2, with 11 bases matching TRBD1. This CDR3 spans 14 amino acids. Germline V gives CDR1 GTSNPN, CDR2 SVGIG (reference sequence). Unmatched junction bases numbered 4, after V lost 3 bases and J lost 4 bases. CDR3 sequence: CAWSAGTGGYGYTF. In nucleotides, the CDR3 is TGTGCCTGGAGCGCCGGGACAGGGGGCTATGGCTACACCTTC.

The CDR3 is CASSLTGGSSTDTQYF. CDR3 in DNA: TGTGCCAGCAGCTTAACAGGGGGCTCTAGCACAGATACGCAGTATTTT. The chain joins TRBV7-3 to TRBJ2-3; 7 bases fit TRBD1. Germline V gene data show CDR1 as SGHTA and CDR2 as FQGTGA. J gave up 0 bases and V 0 bases, and 3 bases lay outside the gene matches. This CDR3 region has 16 residues. The entire variable domain, with the rest obtained from reference TRBV7-3 and TRBJ2-3, is as follows: GAGVSQTPSNKVTEKGKYVELRCDPISGHTALYWYRQSLGQGPEFLIYFQGTGAADDSGLPNDRFFAVRPEGSVSTLKIQRTERGDSAVYLCASSLTGGSSTDTQYFGPGTRLTVL.

The rearrangement links TRBV6-5 to TRBJ2-3; D possibly corresponds to TRBD1 (5 bases). V lost 4 bases and J lost 5, with 10 bases in between. The length of the CDR3 is 13 residues. CDR1 is MNHEY, CDR2 SVGAGI, per germline. CDR3 in amino acids: CASSLDTQDTQYF. CDR3 DNA sequence: TGTGCCAGCAGTTTGGACACACAAGATACGCAGTATTTT.

The rearrangement uses TRBV27 and TRBJ2-1, with D perhaps TRBD1 (5 bases). The CDR3 runs 16 residues. V was cut by 2 bases and J by 5 bases, with 16 bases left in between. Looked up from germline, CDR1 is MNHEY and CDR2 is SMNVEV (reference sequence). Written as DNA, the CDR3 is TGTGCCAGCAGTTTAAGTGTTGGGGCCTCTAACAATGAGCAGTTCTTC. As protein: CASSLSVGASNNEQFF.

This rearrangement joins TRBV20-1 to TRBJ1-1; D ambiguous. This CDR3 has 13 residues. Germline CDR1 DFQATT, CDR2 SNEGSKA (reference sequence). V was clipped by 3 bases and J by 3 bases, with 11 bases between them. CDR3 DNA sequence: TGCAGTGCTAGTTTAGGGAGGGACACTGAAGCTTTCTTT. Protein sequence: CSASLGRDTEAFF.

V gene TRBV5-1 combines with J gene TRBJ2-5, with D unclear. CDR3 length: 18 residues. Per the germline V gene, CDR1 is SGHRS and CDR2 is YFSETQ. Trimming stripped 0 bases from V and 0 bases from J, with 18 bases between. CDR3 sequence reads: CASSLEKGPLTNQETQYF. CDR3 coding DNA: TGCGCCAGCAGCTTGGAGAAAGGCCCCCTAACTAACCAAGAGACCCAGTACTTC.

This chain uses TRBV6-1 with TRBJ2-7, with 8 bases fitting TRBD2. V lost 4 bases and J lost 2; bases outside the gene matches: 10. The V gene's germline CDR1 is MNHNS and CDR2 SASEGT. CDR3 size: 16 residues. The CDR3 is CASSVSSGGGAYEQYF. CDR3 in DNA: TGTGCCAGCAGTGTTTCGAGCGGGGGAGGAGCCTACGAGCAGTACTTC.

The chain has TRBV9 and TRBJ2-3; 13 nucleotides match TRBD2. V shed 5 bases, J shed 6 bases, and the junction held 9 bases outside the gene matches. The germline V gene encodes CDR1 SGDLS and CDR2 YYNGEE. CDR3 length equals 16 residues. CDR3 nucleotides: TGTGCCAGCAGTCCCGGGACTAGCGGGGTTCTGGATACGCAGTATTTT. Protein sequence: CASSPGTSGVLDTQYF.

CDR3 loop: CASSVGGGGADNEQFF. The DNA of the CDR3 is TGTGCCAGCAGCGTAGGAGGTGGGGGGGCCGATAATGAGCAGTTCTTC. The V call is TRBV9, the J call TRBJ2-1; tentatively, D is TRBD2 (7 bases). This CDR3 contains 16 residues. The germline V and J ends were trimmed by 0 bases and 7 bases, with 17 bases remaining between them. In germline, CDR1 is SGDLS, CDR2 YYNGEE.

The gene calls are TRBV7-2 and TRBJ2-1; 7 bases fit TRBD2. Germline V gene sequence: CDR1 SGHTA, CDR2 FQGNSA. The CDR3 is 16 residues long. With 1 base clipped from V and 0 bases from J, the junction kept 3 bases outside the gene matches. The CDR3 DNA reads TGTGCCAGCAGCTTAGGGCGGGGGAGCTCCTACAATGAGCAGTTCTTC. Protein product: CASSLGRGSSYNEQFF.

The chain has TRBV6-5 and TRBJ2-5; D might be TRBD1 (6 bases). Germline lookup yields CDR1 MNHEY and CDR2 SVGAGI. V dropped 4 bases and J dropped 6 bases, with 15 bases sitting between them. CDR3 length equals 14 residues. The CDR3 protein is CASSSKGHLKTQYF. In DNA, the CDR3 is TGTGCCAGCAGTTCCAAGGGACATCTTAAGACCCAGTACTTC.

The V gene is TRBV10-3, the J gene TRBJ1-2; 11 bases align to TRBD1. The junction had 7 bases not matched to a gene; V was cut back by 2 bases and J by 8 bases. CDR3 length equals 15 residues. Germline V CDR1 and CDR2: ENHRY, SYGVKD. CDR3 residues: CAISESGDRGSGYTF. CDR3 bases: TGTGCCATCAGTGAGAGTGGGGACAGGGGGAGCGGCTACACCTTC.

This clone has a single count. CDR3: CASSSTARSTGELFF. The CDR3 coding sequence is TGTGCCAGCAGTTCGACAGCGCGCAGCACCGGGGAGCTGTTTTTT. The chain joins TRBV28 to TRBJ2-2; D is perhaps TRBD1 (5 bases). CDR1 is MDHEN and CDR2 is SYDVKM in the germline V gene. The CDR3 runs 15 residues. The ends were cut back, 4 bases at V and 4 bases at J, with 13 bases in the middle.